The present entry profiles one T cell receptor beta chain with its context. The germline gene is not matched at one end of the junction; a read error may be the cause. TCRdb's copy holds only in-frame clones and misses some; the assay was immunoSEQ multiplex PCR. There are 2.3 million or so clones in the sample; roughly 93% occur only once, and 0.3% to 0.4% lies in the top ten. This specimen comes from a study of shared clonotypes between healthy human individuals. Germline assignment: CDR1 SNHLY and CDR2 FYNNEI. This CDR3 is built from 12 residues. Partitioning of CD4+ cells yielded a CD45RA+ naive subset and a CD45RA-negative memory subset.

This sequence originates from a man between 18 and 35 years old in good health. Some clones in this sample may be carry-over from other donors' samples. The sample consisted of naive CD4+ T cells from PBMCs. The subset here: CD45RA+ positively selected. J is TRBJ1-1 and V is TRBV2; no reliable D call. The CDR3, as DNA: TGTGCCAGCAGGGAAGTGAACACTGAAGCTTTCTTT. This translates into CASREVNTEAFF.